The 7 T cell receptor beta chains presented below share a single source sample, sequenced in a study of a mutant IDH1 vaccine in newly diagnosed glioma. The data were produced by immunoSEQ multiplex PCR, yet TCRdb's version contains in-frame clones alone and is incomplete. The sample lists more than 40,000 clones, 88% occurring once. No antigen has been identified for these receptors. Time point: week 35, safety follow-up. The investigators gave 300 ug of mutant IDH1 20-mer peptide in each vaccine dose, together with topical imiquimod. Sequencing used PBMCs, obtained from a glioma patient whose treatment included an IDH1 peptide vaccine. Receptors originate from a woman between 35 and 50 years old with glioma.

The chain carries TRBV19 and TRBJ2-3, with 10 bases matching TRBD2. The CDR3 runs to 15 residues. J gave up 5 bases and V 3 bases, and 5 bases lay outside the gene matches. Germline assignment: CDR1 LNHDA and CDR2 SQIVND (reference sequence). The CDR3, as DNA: TGTGCCAGTAGTATCATAGCGGGGGGCGAAGATACGCAGTATTTT. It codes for CASSIIAGGEDTQYF. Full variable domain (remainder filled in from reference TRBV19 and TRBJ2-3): DGGITQSPKYLFRKEGQNVTLSCEQNLNHDAMYWYRQDPGQGLRLIYYSQIVNDFQKGDIAEGYSVSREKKESFPLTVTSAQKNPTAFYLCASSIIAGGEDTQYFGPGTRLTVL.

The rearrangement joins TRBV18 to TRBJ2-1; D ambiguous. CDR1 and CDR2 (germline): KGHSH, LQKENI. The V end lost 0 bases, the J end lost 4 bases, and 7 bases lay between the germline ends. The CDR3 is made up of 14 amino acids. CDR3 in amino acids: CASSPPGNYNEQFF. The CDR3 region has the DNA TGTGCCAGCTCACCACCGGGCAATTACAATGAGCAGTTCTTC.

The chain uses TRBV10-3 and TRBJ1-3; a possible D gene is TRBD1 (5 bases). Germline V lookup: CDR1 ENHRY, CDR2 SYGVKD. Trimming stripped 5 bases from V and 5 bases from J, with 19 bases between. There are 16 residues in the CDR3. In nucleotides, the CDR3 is TGTGCCATCAGTAGCACACCGGGACCTCCACGAAACACCATATATTTT. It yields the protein CAISSTPGPPRNTIYF.

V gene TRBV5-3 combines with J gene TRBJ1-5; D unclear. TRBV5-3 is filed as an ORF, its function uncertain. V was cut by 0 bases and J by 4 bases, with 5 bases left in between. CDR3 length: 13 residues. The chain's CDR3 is CARSLGNNQPQHF. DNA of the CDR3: TGTGCCAGAAGCTTGGGCAATAATCAGCCCCAGCATTTT.

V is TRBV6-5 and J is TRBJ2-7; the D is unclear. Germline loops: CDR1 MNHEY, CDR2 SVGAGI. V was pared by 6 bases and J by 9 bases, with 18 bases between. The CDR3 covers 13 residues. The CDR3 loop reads CASSPFELGVQYF. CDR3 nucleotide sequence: TGTGCCAGCAGCCCGTTTGAACTCGGAGTGCAGTACTTC.

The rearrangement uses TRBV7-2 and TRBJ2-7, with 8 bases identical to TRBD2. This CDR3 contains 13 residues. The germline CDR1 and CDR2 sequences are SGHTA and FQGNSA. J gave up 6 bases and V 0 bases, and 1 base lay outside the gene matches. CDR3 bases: TGTGCCAGCAGCTTAGCACTAGCGGCCGAGCAGTACTTC. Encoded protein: CASSLALAAEQYF. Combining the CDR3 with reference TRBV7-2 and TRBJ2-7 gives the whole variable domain GAGVSQSPSNKVTEKGKDVELRCDPISGHTALYWYRQSLGQGLEFLIYFQGNSAPDKSGLPSDRFSAERTGGSVSTLTIQRTQQEDSAVYLCASSLALAAEQYFGPGTRLTVT.

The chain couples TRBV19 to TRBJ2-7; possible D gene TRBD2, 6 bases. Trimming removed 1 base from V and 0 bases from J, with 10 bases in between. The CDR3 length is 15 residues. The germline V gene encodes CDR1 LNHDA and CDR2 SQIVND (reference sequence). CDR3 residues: CASSIGGLLSYEQYF. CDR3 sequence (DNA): TGTGCCAGTAGTATAGGGGGACTCCTCTCCTACGAGCAGTACTTC. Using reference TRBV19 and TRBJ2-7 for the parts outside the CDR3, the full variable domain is DGGITQSPKYLFRKEGQNVTLSCEQNLNHDAMYWYRQDPGQGLRLIYYSQIVNDFQKGDIAEGYSVSREKKESFPLTVTSAQKNPTAFYLCASSIGGLLSYEQYFGPGTRLTVT.